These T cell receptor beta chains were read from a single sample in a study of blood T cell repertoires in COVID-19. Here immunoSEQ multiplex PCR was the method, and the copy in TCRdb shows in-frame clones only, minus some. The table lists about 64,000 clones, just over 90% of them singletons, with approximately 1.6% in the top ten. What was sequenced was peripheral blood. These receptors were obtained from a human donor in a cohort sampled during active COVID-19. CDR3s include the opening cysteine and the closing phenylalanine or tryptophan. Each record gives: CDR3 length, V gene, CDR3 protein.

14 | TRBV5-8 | CASSLTHVNTEAFF
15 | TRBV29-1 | CSVVGWGGSTDTQYF
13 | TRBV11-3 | CASSFGQGGGYTF
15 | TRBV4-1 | CASTQAGGAYNEQFF
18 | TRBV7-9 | CASSLAKWLAGEYNEQFF
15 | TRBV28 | CASSLAPRGGYGYTF
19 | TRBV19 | CASSWRGQGEGSGANVLTF
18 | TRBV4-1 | CASSQVALEQGRGNEQYF
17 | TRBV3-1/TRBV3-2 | CASSRVLPGLAFHEQFF
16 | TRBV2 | CASTLGGRGGTDTQYF
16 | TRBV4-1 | CASSHPGGASGNTIYF
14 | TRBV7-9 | CASSLFLGGNEQFF
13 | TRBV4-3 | CASSQVRDSPLHF
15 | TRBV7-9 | CASSLKREARDTQYF
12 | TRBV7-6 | CASSLIQNEQFF
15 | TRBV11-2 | CASSPLYTGKEKLFF
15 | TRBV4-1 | CASSQQGASGDTQYF
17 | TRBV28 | CASSLLPGTGGTYEQYF